A selection of T cell receptor beta chains follows, all from one sample in a study of blood T cell repertoires in COVID-19. TCRdb's copy holds only in-frame clones and misses some; the assay was immunoSEQ multiplex PCR. The table shows about 69,000 clones, with approximately 86% occurring only once. The source material was peripheral blood. These receptors were collected from a man aged 35-49 years with COVID-19, enrolled during active disease. Each CDR3 is given with its conserved first and last residue. The order of the fields is CDR3 protein, CDR3 DNA, clone size, J gene, D gene, V gene. D genes are given only for firm matches. Part of the rows lack a size; the others show once, few, many or a class for expanded clones.

CASSLGGSYNEQFF TGTGCCAGCAGCTTAGGAGGATCTTACAATGAGCAGTTCTTC NA TRBJ2-1 NA TRBV7-7
CASSLSAGVNYGYTF TGTGCCAGCAGCTTATCGGCCGGGGTTAACTATGGCTACACCTTC NA TRBJ1-2 NA TRBV7-9
CASSQLAGGDEQFF TGTGCCAGCAGCCAGTTAGCGGGGGGGGATGAGCAGTTCTTC NA TRBJ2-1 TRBD2 TRBV3-1/TRBV3-2
CASSPRQGMNTEAFF TGTGCCAGCAGCCCCCGACAGGGGATGAACACTGAAGCTTTCTTT NA TRBJ1-1 TRBD1 TRBV7-6
CAYSGQGSGELFF TGTGCTTATTCGGGACAGGGTTCCGGGGAGCTGTTTTTT NA TRBJ2-2 TRBD1 TRBV30
CASRGDRPPYEQYF TGTGCCAGCAGAGGGGACAGACCCCCCTACGAGCAGTACTTC NA TRBJ2-7 TRBD1 TRBV28
CASSFASTYNEQFF TGCGCCAGCAGCTTTGCTAGTACCTACAATGAGCAGTTCTTC once TRBJ2-1 NA TRBV5-1
CASCWIGAGGSNQPQHF TGTGCCAGCTGTTGGATAGGGGCAGGGGGAAGCAATCAGCCCCAGCATTTT NA TRBJ1-5 TRBD1 TRBV28
CAIGRGLQETQYF TGTGCTATCGGGAGGGGTCTACAAGAGACCCAGTACTTC NA TRBJ2-5 TRBD2 TRBV15
CASSGGQGRTEAFF TGTGCCAGCAGCGGCGGCCAGGGTAGGACTGAAGCTTTCTTT NA TRBJ1-1 NA TRBV5-6
CASKIRDRAYGYTF TGTGCCAGCAAAATCCGGGACAGGGCCTATGGCTACACCTTC NA TRBJ1-2 TRBD1 TRBV27
CASSPGTTETQYF TGTGCCAGCAGCCCTGGGACTACAGAGACCCAGTACTTC NA TRBJ2-5 TRBD2 TRBV9
CASSFTGGANQPQHF TGTGCCAGCAGCTTTACCGGGGGGGCAAATCAGCCCCAGCATTTT few TRBJ1-5 NA TRBV5-5
CASARDRAEEQYF TGTGCCAGTGCCCGGGACAGGGCTGAAGAGCAGTACTTC few TRBJ2-7 TRBD1 TRBV9
CASSHSRDRLNEKLFF TGTGCCAGCAGCCACTCCCGGGACAGGCTTAATGAAAAACTGTTTTTT once TRBJ1-4 TRBD1 TRBV7-9
CASSGGGQGTRYGYTF TGTGCCAGCAGCGGGGGTGGACAGGGTACCCGCTATGGCTACACCTTC NA TRBJ1-2 TRBD1 TRBV5-6
CASSLVASGETDTQYF TGCGCCAGCAGCTTGGTCGCTAGCGGGGAGACAGATACGCAGTATTTT NA TRBJ2-3 TRBD2 TRBV5-1
CASSYSYRVTYEQYF TGTGCCAGCAGTTACAGTTACAGGGTAACCTACGAGCAGTACTTC NA TRBJ2-7 NA TRBV6-5
CASSVGSLAQETQYF TGTGCCAGCAGCGTAGGATCGCTAGCGCAAGAGACCCAGTACTTC NA TRBJ2-5 NA TRBV9
CASRPTVDTEAFF TGTGCCAGCAGACCCACGGTTGACACTGAAGCTTTCTTT NA TRBJ1-1 NA TRBV27
CASTLGAGTNTEAFF TGTGCCAGTACCCTAGGGGCCGGAACCAACACTGAAGCTTTCTTT few TRBJ1-1 NA TRBV19